These 31 T cell receptor beta chains originate from one sample sequenced in a study of T-cell memory formation after mild COVID-19 listed by TCRdb under 2021. The library came from 5' RACE. The listed sequencing device is Illumina NovaSeq 6000. TCRdb reanalyzed the raw reads on its own, using fastp at Q25 for trimming and MiXCR for clone calling, and kept in-frame beta chains. All rows with the same CDR3 protein become a single entry with the most common DNA and genes. The sample table shows over 45,000 distinct CDR3 sequences, and approximately 9.1% are seen once. The top ten hold around 11% of the sample. Sequenced input: PBMCs or a T cell subset sorted from them (not recorded which). These TCRs come from an adult woman who had mild COVID-19 (a few samples of this study predate the infection). The sample titles of this study are shuffled in the database, so cell type and time point are left out; the donor was told from shared clones.

This clonotype was counted only a few times. Germline and junction disagree at one end, which may indicate a read error. The rearrangement uses TRBV18 and TRBJ2-1, with TRBD1 identical over 12 bases. This CDR3 contains 13 residues. Germline assignment: CDR1 KGHSH and CDR2 LQKENI. The CDR3 reads CASSSGTGGTGVF. The CDR3 DNA sequence: TGTGCCAGCTCGTCCGGGACAGGGGGCACAGGGGTCTTC. Drawing the rest from reference TRBV18 and TRBJ2-1, the complete variable domain is NAGVMQNPRHLVRRRGQEARLRCSPMKGHSHVYWYRQLPEEGLKFMVYLQKENIIDESGMPKERFSAEFPKEGPSILRIQQVVRGDSAAYFCASSSGTGGTGVFGPGTRLTVL.

This CDR3 is CASSVRRAGELFF. The CDR3 region has the DNA TGTGCCAGCAGTGTGAGGAGGGCCGGGGAGCTGTTTTTT. The chain has TRBV2 and TRBJ2-2, with TRBD2 as a possible D gene (6 bases). From germline, CDR1 is SNHLY and CDR2 FYNNEI. V was trimmed by 4 bases and J by 6 bases, leaving 9 bases between them. The CDR3 sequence is 13 residues long.

This clonotype was found a few times. The chain joins TRBV5-5 to TRBJ1-5, with D perhaps TRBD1 (5 bases). The germline CDR1 and CDR2 sequences are SGHKS and YYEKEE (reference sequence). CDR3 length: 14 amino acids. V was cut by 3 bases and J by 4 bases, with 11 bases left in between. This chain's CDR3 is CASSYRDGNQPQHF. CDR3 coding DNA: TGTGCCAGCAGCTACCGGGACGGAAATCAGCCCCAGCATTTT.

This clonotype was picked up a small number of times. The chain recombines TRBV24-1 with TRBJ2-5, with D possibly TRBD2 on 6 matching bases. There are 16 residues in the CDR3. Trimming pared 4 bases from V and 4 bases from J, leaving 18 bases between. In germline, CDR1 is KGHDR, CDR2 SFDVKD. The CDR3 here is CATSDYFFSGLETQYF. CDR3 nucleotide sequence: TGTGCCACCAGTGACTACTTCTTTAGCGGACTAGAGACCCAGTACTTC.

As concerns this clonotype: This may come from a read error, since a much larger clone is one base off. The V and J genes are TRBV12-3 or TRBV12-4 and TRBJ2-3; D not certain. This CDR3 has 12 residues. With 3 bases removed from V and 6 bases from J, the gap between germline ends came to 7 bases. The CDR3 region has the DNA TGTGCCAGCAGTTTTGTGCGGGATACGCAGTATTTT. This gives the protein CASSFVRDTQYF.

This clonotype has a count of ten or more. The chain recombines TRBV5-1 with TRBJ2-1, with D perhaps being TRBD1 or TRBD2 (7 bases each). The V gene's germline CDR1 is SGHRS and CDR2 YFSETQ. The V end was cut by 1 base, the J end by 9 bases, with 17 bases between. The CDR3 contains 15 residues. This CDR3 reads CASSLSLSGDSEQFF. DNA of the CDR3: TGCGCCAGCAGCTTGTCACTCAGCGGGGACAGTGAGCAGTTCTTC. The whole variable domain, filled in from reference TRBV5-1 and TRBJ2-1, reads KAGVTQTPRYLIKTRGQQVTLSCSPISGHRSVSWYQQTPGQGLQFLFEYFSETQRNKGNFPGRFSGRQFSNSRSEMNVSTLELGDSALYLCASSLSLSGDSEQFFGPGTRLTVL.

The sample holds many counts of this clonotype. V is TRBV5-1 and J is TRBJ2-1; the D is unclear. Germline V lookup: CDR1 SGHRS, CDR2 YFSETQ. The CDR3 has 16 amino acids. Trimming cost V 3 bases and J 0 bases, with 13 bases left between them. This CDR3 reads CASSWGEQSSYNEQFF. The DNA for the CDR3 is TGCGCCAGCAGCTGGGGTGAGCAAAGCTCCTACAATGAGCAGTTCTTC. Supplemented by reference TRBV5-1 and TRBJ2-1, the full variable domain reads KAGVTQTPRYLIKTRGQQVTLSCSPISGHRSVSWYQQTPGQGLQFLFEYFSETQRNKGNFPGRFSGRQFSNSRSEMNVSTLELGDSALYLCASSWGEQSSYNEQFFGPGTRLTVL.

This clonotype occurred a few times. The genes are TRBV12-3 or TRBV12-4 and TRBJ1-2; D perhaps matches TRBD1 (5 bases). CDR3 size: 13 residues. Between the trimmed V and J ends, which lost 3 bases and 2 bases, there was a span of 7 bases. CDR3 residues: CASSLGVNYGYTF. CDR3 DNA: TGTGCCAGCAGTTTGGGGGTAAACTATGGCTACACCTTC.

This clonotype showed up many times. V gene TRBV5-1 combines with J gene TRBJ2-5; 9 bases line up with TRBD1. The CDR3 has 13 amino acids. The germline CDR1 and CDR2 sequences are SGHRS and YFSETQ. The ends lost 5 bases at V and 5 bases at J; junction bases unmatched: 4. The CDR3 spells CASSYRGQETQYF. The CDR3 nucleotides are TGCGCCAGCAGTTACAGGGGGCAGGAGACCCAGTACTTC.

The CDR3 is CASSRDSYQPQHF. The CDR3 DNA sequence: TGTGCCAGCAGCAGGGACTCCTATCAGCCCCAGCATTTT. The chain is built from TRBV3-1 and TRBJ1-5, with a tentative D call TRBD1 (5 bases). The CDR3 spans 13 residues. V lost 5 bases, J lost 5 bases, and 10 bases lay in between. From germline, CDR1 is LGHDT and CDR2 YNNKEL (reference sequence). The full variable domain, completed using reference TRBV3-1 and TRBJ1-5, is DTAVSQTPKYLVTQMGNDKSIKCEQNLGHDTMYWYKQDSKKFLKIMFSYNNKELIINETVPNRFSPKSPDKAHLNLHINSLELGDSAVYFCASSRDSYQPQHFGDGTRLSIL.

This clonotype has a handful of counts. This sequence joins TRBV12-3 or TRBV12-4 and TRBJ2-3; 13 bases match TRBD2. Trimming removed 6 bases from V and 5 bases from J; junction bases left unmatched: 11. This CDR3 contains 17 residues. CDR3 region: CASRISTLAGGIDTQYF. CDR3 DNA sequence: TGTGCCAGCAGAATCAGTACACTAGCGGGAGGGATAGATACGCAGTATTTT.

V and J are TRBV2 and TRBJ2-1; 10 positions match TRBD1. The V segment lost 6 bases and the J segment 6 bases; nucleotides outside the gene matches: 8. Germline V gene data show CDR1 as SNHLY and CDR2 as FYNNEI. There are 15 residues in the CDR3. The CDR3: CASRAGTGATNEQFF. The CDR3 bases are TGTGCCAGCAGGGCCGGGACAGGGGCTACCAATGAGCAGTTCTTC.

This clonotype has only a few counts. The chain uses TRBV20-1 and TRBJ1-6; TRBD1 aligns across 7 bases. V was pared by 6 bases and J by 10 bases, with 9 bases of the junction left unmatched. CDR1 and CDR2 (germline): DFQATT, SNEGSKA (reference sequence). There are 13 residues in the CDR3. The chain's CDR3 is CSALTDRVSPLHF. As DNA, the CDR3 is TGCAGTGCCCTAACCGACAGGGTCTCACCCCTCCACTTT.

There are many counts of this clonotype. In DNA form, the CDR3 reads TGTGCCAGCAGCTCGCTAGGAGGGGGCACGCCAGATACGCAGTATTTT. It is translated as CASSSLGGGTPDTQYF. J is TRBJ2-3 and V is TRBV5-4; tentative D call: TRBD1 (7 bases). Germline CDR1 is SGHNT and CDR2 is YYREEE (reference sequence). V lost 3 bases and J 4 bases, leaving 18 bases between the germline ends. This CDR3 comprises 16 residues.

The V gene is TRBV25-1, the J gene TRBJ1-2, with D possibly being TRBD1 (5 bases). This CDR3 region has 11 residues. The V gene lost 8 bases and the J gene lost 4 bases, with 8 bases spanning the gap. CDR1 is MGHDK, CDR2 SYGVNS, per germline. The chain's CDR3 is CASGRGYGYTF. The CDR3 DNA sequence: TGTGCCAGCGGGAGGGGCTATGGCTACACCTTC.

This clonotype was recorded at least ten times. The J gene is TRBJ2-7, the V gene TRBV12-3 or TRBV12-4; D possibly corresponds to TRBD1 (6 bases). The CDR3 totals 11 residues. The germline V and J ends were trimmed by 3 bases and 9 bases, with 9 bases remaining between them. The CDR3 coding sequence is TGTGCCAGCAGTTTCCCGACAGGGCAGTACTTC. This translates into CASSFPTGQYF.

The chain links TRBV5-1 to TRBJ2-3; 14 nucleotides match TRBD2. The germline V gene has CDR1 SGHRS and CDR2 YFSETQ. Trimming took 4 bases from V and 4 from J; bases not matched to a gene: 11. The CDR3 sequence is 18 residues long. CDR3 sequence (DNA): TGCGCCAGCAGCCCAACCGGGACTAGCGGGAGCGGGTCAGATACGCAGTATTTT. Amino acids: CASSPTGTSGSGSDTQYF. The full variable domain, completed using reference TRBV5-1 and TRBJ2-3, is KAGVTQTPRYLIKTRGQQVTLSCSPISGHRSVSWYQQTPGQGLQFLFEYFSETQRNKGNFPGRFSGRQFSNSRSEMNVSTLELGDSALYLCASSPTGTSGSGSDTQYFGPGTRLTVL.

The table lists this clonotype with a few counts. The chain recombines TRBV4-1 with TRBJ2-7, with D possibly called TRBD1 or TRBD2 (5 bases each). Trimming removed 1 base at V and 4 bases at J, with 11 bases between. Looked up from germline, CDR1 is MGHRA and CDR2 is YSYEKL. The CDR3 is 14 amino acids. The CDR3 coding sequence is TGCGCCAGCAGCCAAGCGGGGCAGGGTTACGAGCAGTACTTC. This codes for CASSQAGQGYEQYF.

Ten or more counts support this clonotype. The chain employs TRBV7-2 and TRBJ1-6; D is uncertain. V was clipped by 3 bases and J by 5 bases, with 8 bases between them. Germline-derived CDR1 and CDR2 are SGHTA and FQGNSA. The CDR3 has 14 amino acids. CDR3 protein: CASSFQSNNSPLHF. The DNA for the CDR3 is TGTGCCAGCAGCTTCCAGTCTAATAATTCACCCCTCCACTTT.

Written as DNA, the CDR3 is TGTGCCACCAGCAAGGGGATTAATTCACCCCTCCACTTT. Amino acids: CATSKGINSPLHF. The rearrangement links TRBV24-1 to TRBJ1-6; tentative D call: TRBD1 (5 bases). The CDR3 is made up of 13 amino acids. Trimming pared 7 bases from V and 6 bases from J, leaving 9 bases between. Germline V gene data show CDR1 as KGHDR and CDR2 as SFDVKD.

There are many counts of this clonotype. In DNA, the CDR3 is TGCAGTGCTTTGCTAGAGACCCAGTACTTC. It is translated as CSALLETQYF. The chain has TRBV20-1 and TRBJ2-5; D unclear. CDR1 is DFQATT and CDR2 is SNEGSKA in the germline V gene (reference sequence). The CDR3 is made up of 10 amino acids. The V and J ends lost 5 bases and 4 bases respectively, with 5 bases between them.

This clonotype has at least ten counts. The genes are TRBV24-1 and TRBJ2-5, with a possible D match to TRBD2 (6 bases). V was trimmed by 6 bases and J by 7 bases, leaving 17 bases between them. The CDR3 sequence is 14 residues long. Germline CDR1 and CDR2: KGHDR and SFDVKD. DNA for the CDR3: TGTGCCACCAGTAGGACGTCGGGGGACGGGACCCAGTACTTC. Its protein is CATSRTSGDGTQYF.

This chain links TRBV7-9 with TRBJ1-1, with D unclear. The V end was cut by 5 bases, the J end by 0 bases, with 16 bases between. The germline V gene encodes CDR1 SEHNR and CDR2 FQNEAQ (reference sequence). This CDR3 has 16 amino acids. CDR3 bases: TGTGCCAGCAGCCTCCTGGACCGCCGCATGAACACTGAAGCTTTCTTT. The encoded protein is CASSLLDRRMNTEAFF.

V usage is TRBV19 and J usage is TRBJ1-5; tentatively, D is TRBD1 (5 bases). The germline CDR1 and CDR2 sequences are LNHDA and SQIVND (reference sequence). There are 18 residues in the CDR3. V shed 5 bases and J shed 0 bases, with 20 bases lying between them. The CDR3 loop is CASSGGALSWTSNQPQHF. The CDR3 DNA sequence: TGTGCCAGTAGTGGAGGGGCCCTTTCGTGGACTAGCAATCAGCCCCAGCATTTT.

The V call is TRBV7-9, the J call TRBJ2-7; D is unresolved. The CDR3 runs 13 residues. Trimming left V 5 bases short and J 2 bases short, with 10 bases between. Germline CDR1 and CDR2: SEHNR and FQNEAQ (reference sequence). For the CDR3, the DNA is TGTGCCAGCAGCCCTTTATCGGCCTACGAGCAGTACTTC. It yields the protein CASSPLSAYEQYF.

This clonotype came up many times. V and J are TRBV7-6 and TRBJ2-7; D remains ambiguous. Between the trimmed V and J ends, which lost 4 bases and 0 bases, there was a span of 10 bases. Germline V lookup: CDR1 SGHVS, CDR2 FNYEAQ. The CDR3 is 14 amino acids. In DNA, the CDR3 is TGTGCCAGCAGCTCCCGCAGGAACTCCTACGAGCAGTACTTC. It is translated as CASSSRRNSYEQYF.

The rearrangement uses TRBV19 and TRBJ2-1; possibly TRBD1 for D (6 bases). The germline CDR1 and CDR2 sequences are LNHDA and SQIVND (reference sequence). This CDR3 comprises 16 residues. Trimming stripped 1 base from V and 7 bases from J, with 17 bases between. DNA of the CDR3: TGTGCCAGTAGTATAGTAGGCCTAGGGGGATTGAATGAGCAGTTCTTC. Its translation: CASSIVGLGGLNEQFF.

This clonotype was counted ten times or more. The rearrangement joins TRBV12-3 or TRBV12-4 to TRBJ2-5; a weak D match, TRBD2 (6 bases). The CDR3 is 16 residues long. Trimming took off 4 bases at V and 2 bases at J, with 17 bases between the two ends. CDR3 amino acids: CASSSALLALQETQYF. The CDR3 DNA reads TGTGCCAGCAGTTCCGCACTGCTAGCGTTACAAGAGACCCAGTACTTC.

This clonotype has a handful of counts. V usage is TRBV20-1 and J usage is TRBJ1-2; no firm D call. V shed 3 bases and J shed 3 bases, with 14 bases lying between them. CDR3 length equals 14 residues. Looked up from germline, CDR1 is DFQATT and CDR2 is SNEGSKA (reference sequence). The CDR3 sequence: CSASASEGDYGYTF. The CDR3 bases are TGCAGTGCTAGTGCGTCAGAGGGCGACTATGGCTACACCTTC.

CDR3 residues: CASSPGQGAVETQYF. For the CDR3, the DNA is TGCGCCAGCAGCCCCGGACAGGGGGCGGTGGAGACCCAGTACTTC. The chain is built from TRBV5-1 and TRBJ2-5, with 11 bases identical to TRBD1. Germline values: CDR1 SGHRS, CDR2 YFSETQ. This CDR3 is built from 15 residues. The V gene end was trimmed by 4 bases and the J gene end by 5 bases; junction bases not matched to a gene: 7.

The chain joins TRBV5-1 to TRBJ1-3; D is undetermined. Looked up from germline, CDR1 is SGHRS and CDR2 is YFSETQ. The CDR3 is made up of 14 amino acids. Trimming pared 1 base from V and 0 bases from J, leaving 5 bases between. DNA of the CDR3: TGCGCCAGCAGCTTGCTCAACTCTGGAAACACCATATATTTT. It codes for CASSLLNSGNTIYF. The whole variable domain, remainder taken from reference TRBV5-1 and TRBJ1-3, is KAGVTQTPRYLIKTRGQQVTLSCSPISGHRSVSWYQQTPGQGLQFLFEYFSETQRNKGNFPGRFSGRQFSNSRSEMNVSTLELGDSALYLCASSLLNSGNTIYFGEGSWLTVV.